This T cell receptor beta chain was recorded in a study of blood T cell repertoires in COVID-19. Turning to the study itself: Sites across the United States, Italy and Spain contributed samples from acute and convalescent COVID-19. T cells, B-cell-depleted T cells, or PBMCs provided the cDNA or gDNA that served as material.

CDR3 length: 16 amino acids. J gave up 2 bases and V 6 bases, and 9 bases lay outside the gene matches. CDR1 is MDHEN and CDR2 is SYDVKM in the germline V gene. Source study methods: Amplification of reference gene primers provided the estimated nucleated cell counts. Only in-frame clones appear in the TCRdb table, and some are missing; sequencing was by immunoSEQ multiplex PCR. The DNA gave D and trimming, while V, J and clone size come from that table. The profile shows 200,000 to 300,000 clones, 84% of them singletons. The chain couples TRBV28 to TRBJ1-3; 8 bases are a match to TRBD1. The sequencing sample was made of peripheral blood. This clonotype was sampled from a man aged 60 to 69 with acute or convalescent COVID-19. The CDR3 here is CASSPGDRSTGNTIYF. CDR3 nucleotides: TGTGCCAGCAGCCCTGGGGACAGGTCCACTGGAAACACCATATATTTT.